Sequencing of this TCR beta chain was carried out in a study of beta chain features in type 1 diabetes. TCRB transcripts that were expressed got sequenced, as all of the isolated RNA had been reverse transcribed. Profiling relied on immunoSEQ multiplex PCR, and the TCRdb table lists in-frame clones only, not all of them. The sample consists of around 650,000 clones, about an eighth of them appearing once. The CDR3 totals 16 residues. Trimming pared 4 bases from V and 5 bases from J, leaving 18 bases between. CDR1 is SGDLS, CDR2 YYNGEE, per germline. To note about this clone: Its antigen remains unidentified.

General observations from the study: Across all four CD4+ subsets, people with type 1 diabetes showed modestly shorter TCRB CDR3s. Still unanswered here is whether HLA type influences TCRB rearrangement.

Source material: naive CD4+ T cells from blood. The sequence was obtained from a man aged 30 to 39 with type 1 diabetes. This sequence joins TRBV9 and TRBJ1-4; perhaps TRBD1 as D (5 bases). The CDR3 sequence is CASSFDGGEGNEKLFF. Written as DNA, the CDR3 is TGTGCCAGCAGCTTCGATGGCGGGGAGGGGAATGAAAAACTGTTTTTT.